The source of this TCR beta chain is a study of T cells after somatic rescue of genetic block. CDR3 size: 18 residues. Germline CDR1 reads SGDLS; CDR2 reads YYNGEE. V was cut by 7 bases and J by 0 bases, with 26 bases left in between. Clones were read by immunoSEQ multiplex PCR, and TCRdb kept only the in-frame ones, dropping some. The sample consists of 9,000 to 10,000 clones, roughly 81% of them appearing once. This TCR derives from a boy aged 10-17 years. Sequences were obtained from peripheral blood mononuclear cells (PBMCs). The gene calls are TRBV9 and TRBJ2-7; maybe TRBD1 (6 bases). The CDR3 is CASHATPRTEDLSYEQYF. The DNA of the CDR3 is TGTGCCAGCCACGCCACACCCCGGACAGAGGACCTCTCCTACGAGCAGTACTTC.